The 27 T cell receptor beta chains in this list originate from one sample, sequenced in a study of blood T cell repertoires in COVID-19. Here immunoSEQ multiplex PCR was the method, and the copy in TCRdb shows in-frame clones only, minus some. The repertoire holds about 410,000 clones, with 70% to 90% as singletons. The sequencing sample was made of peripheral blood. These receptors were taken from a middle-aged woman with COVID-19, enrolled during active disease.

The chain joins TRBV19 to TRBJ1-2; D gene ambiguous. The CDR3 extends over 15 amino acids. Germline V CDR1 and CDR2: LNHDA, SQIVND (reference sequence). V lost 6 bases, J lost 3 bases, and 17 bases lay in between. The CDR3 DNA reads TGTGCCAGTAGATCAAGAGGTAGCGGGGACTATGGCTACACCTTC. The encoded protein is CASRSRGSGDYGYTF.

The rearrangement joins TRBV28 to TRBJ1-1, with D possibly matching TRBD1 (5 bases). V lost 5 bases to trimming and J lost 4 bases, with 17 bases between them. The CDR3 length is 15 residues. Per the germline V gene, CDR1 is MDHEN and CDR2 is SYDVKM. The CDR3 region has the DNA TGTGCCAGCAGTGCCCGGGGGGGAGCGAGCACTGAAGCTTTCTTT. Amino acids: CASSARGGASTEAFF.

The V gene is TRBV19, the J gene TRBJ1-5; 8 bases align to TRBD1. The CDR3 runs to 16 residues. Trimming took 4 bases from V and 5 from J; bases not matched to a gene: 10. Germline V gives CDR1 LNHDA, CDR2 SQIVND (reference sequence). The CDR3 region is CASSTPDRGVHQPQHF. In DNA, the CDR3 is TGTGCCAGTAGTACCCCCGACAGGGGAGTGCATCAGCCCCAGCATTTT. The whole variable domain, filled in from reference TRBV19 and TRBJ1-5, reads DGGITQSPKYLFRKEGQNVTLSCEQNLNHDAMYWYRQDPGQGLRLIYYSQIVNDFQKGDIAEGYSVSREKKESFPLTVTSAQKNPTAFYLCASSTPDRGVHQPQHFGDGTRLSIL.

Concerning this clone itself: The sample carries other DNA sequences with the same CDR3. The chain joins TRBV5-1 to TRBJ1-2, with TRBD1 matching over 7 bases. J lost 4 bases, V lost 0 bases, and 3 bases had no gene match. The germline V gene has CDR1 SGHRS and CDR2 YFSETQ. CDR3 length equals 14 residues. This CDR3 reads CASSLGQGGYGYTF. The CDR3 DNA reads as TGCGCCAGCAGCTTGGGACAGGGAGGCTATGGCTACACCTTC. Filled out from reference TRBV5-1 and TRBJ1-2, the complete variable domain reads KAGVTQTPRYLIKTRGQQVTLSCSPISGHRSVSWYQQTPGQGLQFLFEYFSETQRNKGNFPGRFSGRQFSNSRSEMNVSTLELGDSALYLCASSLGQGGYGYTFGSGTRLTVV.

The J gene is TRBJ1-1, the V gene TRBV2; D not resolved. V gave up 4 bases and J gave up 5 bases, with 11 bases separating them. CDR1 and CDR2 from the germline V gene are SNHLY and FYNNEI. There are 13 residues in the CDR3. CDR3: CASSGLPQTEAFF. DNA of the CDR3: TGTGCCAGCAGTGGGCTTCCCCAAACTGAAGCTTTCTTT.

The J gene is TRBJ2-7, the V gene TRBV28, with D perhaps matching TRBD1 (5 bases). Germline-derived CDR1 and CDR2 are MDHEN and SYDVKM. Trimming removed 4 bases at V and 3 bases at J, with 10 bases between. The CDR3 spans 13 residues. CDR3 bases: TGTGCCAGCAGTTATGGACATATCTACGAGCAGTACTTC. Protein product: CASSYGHIYEQYF.

CDR3 sequence reads: CASSQARDSGSEKLFF. The CDR3 coding sequence is TGTGCCAGCAGCCAAGCACGGGACAGCGGTAGTGAAAAACTGTTTTTT. The chain has TRBV4-2 and TRBJ1-4; 7 nucleotides match TRBD1. V was pared by 1 base and J by 7 bases, with 9 bases of the junction left unmatched. Germline V gene lookup returns CDR1 LGHNA and CDR2 YNFKEQ. The CDR3 is 16 residues long.

The rearrangement links TRBV10-3 to TRBJ1-1; the match to TRBD1 covers 7 bases. CDR1 is ENHRY and CDR2 is SYGVKD in the germline V gene. The CDR3 is made up of 13 amino acids. Trimming removed 11 bases from V and 7 bases from J; junction bases left unmatched: 13. CDR3 coding DNA: TGTGCCGCCACCTCCACAGGGGACGGTGAAGCTTTCTTT. Encoded protein: CAATSTGDGEAFF.

The chain recombines TRBV18 with TRBJ1-1; maybe TRBD1 (5 bases). From germline, CDR1 is KGHSH and CDR2 LQKENI. Trimming pared 0 bases from V and 1 base from J, leaving 12 bases between. The CDR3 has 16 residues. CDR3 coding DNA: TGTGCCAGCTCACCACCGAGCAGGGACTGGAACACTGAAGCTTTCTTT. Amino acids: CASSPPSRDWNTEAFF.

V usage is TRBV5-1 and J usage is TRBJ2-6; 10 bases fit TRBD1. Germline CDR1 and CDR2: SGHRS and YFSETQ. With V trimmed by 4 bases and J by 4 bases, 8 bases remained unmatched. There are 17 residues in the CDR3. The CDR3: CASSPVDRGWGANVLTF. For the CDR3, the DNA is TGCGCCAGCAGCCCCGTGGACAGGGGGTGGGGGGCCAACGTCCTGACTTTC.

This sequence joins TRBV27 and TRBJ1-4; D uncertain. The germline gives CDR1 MNHEY, CDR2 SMNVEV (reference sequence). The CDR3 has 12 amino acids. Trimming removed 5 bases at V and 8 bases at J, with 9 bases between. The CDR3: CASSVPGEKLFF. The DNA of the CDR3 is TGTGCCAGCAGTGTACCGGGGGAAAAACTGTTTTTT.

This CDR3 is CASSQLDRGRGTGELFF. The CDR3 region has the DNA TGCGCCAGCAGCCAACTTGACAGGGGGCGAGGCACCGGGGAGCTGTTTTTT. J is TRBJ2-2 and V is TRBV4-1, with TRBD1 identical over 10 bases. Trimming cost V 2 bases and J 4 bases; bases outside gene matches: 7. Germline V CDR1 and CDR2: MGHRA, YSYEKL. The CDR3 totals 17 residues.

V is TRBV18 and J is TRBJ2-1; unclear D gene. The V and J ends lost 6 bases and 8 bases respectively, with 8 bases between them. The germline V gene has CDR1 KGHSH and CDR2 LQKENI. CDR3 size: 11 residues. The CDR3 DNA follows: TGTGCCAGCTCGTCCCGGGATGAGCAGTTCTTC. Translating gives CASSSRDEQFF.

This rearrangement joins TRBV7-9 to TRBJ1-2, with no clear D. CDR3 length: 15 amino acids. V gave up 1 base and J gave up 4 bases, with 13 bases separating them. Germline loops: CDR1 SEHNR, CDR2 FQNEAQ (reference sequence). The CDR3 is CASSLESPGLYGYTF. The CDR3 nucleotides read TGTGCCAGCAGCTTAGAATCCCCAGGACTCTATGGCTACACCTTC.

J is TRBJ2-5 and V is TRBV5-4; D might be TRBD2 (6 bases). V was shortened by 0 bases and J by 5 bases, with 14 bases between the two germline ends. This CDR3 comprises 15 residues. Germline V lookup: CDR1 SGHNT, CDR2 YYREEE (reference sequence). The CDR3 coding sequence is TGTGCCAGCAGCTTGGGGACTACCCAATGGGAGACCCAGTACTTC. Translation gives CASSLGTTQWETQYF.

The chain combines TRBV6-2 or TRBV6-3 with TRBJ1-5, with 7 bases fitting TRBD1. Germline trimming cut 1 base from V and 6 bases from J; bases unmatched to any gene: 6. Germline loops: CDR1 MNHEY, CDR2 SVGEGT. The CDR3 totals 15 residues. Here the CDR3 reads CASSYWDSEFQPQHF. The CDR3 region has the DNA TGTGCCAGCAGTTACTGGGACAGCGAATTTCAGCCCCAGCATTTT.

This chain links TRBV5-6 with TRBJ2-3; no definite D call. CDR3 length: 13 amino acids. Trimming took off 0 bases at V and 5 bases at J, with 7 bases between the two ends. From germline, CDR1 is SGHDT and CDR2 YYEEEE. CDR3 sequence reads: CASSLGQEDTQYF. CDR3 DNA sequence: TGTGCCAGCAGCTTGGGACAAGAAGATACGCAGTATTTT.

Only a few counts were recorded for this clone. The rearrangement joins TRBV4-2 to TRBJ1-4, with 7 bases aligning to TRBD1. CDR3 length: 14 amino acids. Germline assignment: CDR1 LGHNA and CDR2 YNFKEQ. J was trimmed by 6 bases and V by 1 base; bases with no gene match: 2. The chain's CDR3 is CASSQGQGHEKLFF. CDR3 sequence (DNA): TGTGCCAGCAGCCAAGGACAGGGCCATGAAAAACTGTTTTTT.

The chain couples TRBV11-2 to TRBJ1-2; D is unresolved. The CDR3 loop spans 14 amino acids. Germline CDR1 and CDR2: SGHAT and FQNNGV. V gave up 4 bases and J gave up 4 bases, with 13 bases separating them. The CDR3 region has the DNA TGTGCCAGCAGCTCGCTGACGGGTAGCTATGGCTACACCTTC. It codes for CASSSLTGSYGYTF. Full variable domain (rest looked up from reference TRBV11-2 and TRBJ1-2): EAGVAQSPRYKIIEKRQSVAFWCNPISGHATLYWYQQILGQGPKLLIQFQNNGVVDDSQLPKDRFSAERLKGVDSTLKIQPAKLEDSAVYLCASSSLTGSYGYTFGSGTRLTVV.

The chain has TRBV7-2 and TRBJ1-1; 10 nucleotides line up with TRBD1. With 5 bases clipped from V and 2 bases from J, the junction kept 11 bases outside the gene matches. This CDR3 has 17 residues. The germline CDR1 and CDR2 sequences are SGHTA and FQGNSA. DNA of the CDR3: TGTGCCAGCAGCGCATGGGACAGGGGCCTTCGAAACACTGAAGCTTTCTTT. As protein: CASSAWDRGLRNTEAFF.

CDR3 DNA sequence: TGCGCCAGCAGCGCTAGCGGGGGGGGCACTGAAGCTTTCTTT. Encoded protein: CASSASGGGTEAFF. The chain uses TRBV5-1 and TRBJ1-1; the D gene is possibly TRBD1 (5 bases). Germline loops: CDR1 SGHRS, CDR2 YFSETQ. The CDR3 totals 14 residues. Trimming left V 4 bases short and J 4 bases short, with 14 bases between. The full variable domain, with the rest looked up from reference TRBV5-1 and TRBJ1-1, is KAGVTQTPRYLIKTRGQQVTLSCSPISGHRSVSWYQQTPGQGLQFLFEYFSETQRNKGNFPGRFSGRQFSNSRSEMNVSTLELGDSALYLCASSASGGGTEAFFGQGTRLTVV.

This clone was counted between two and nine times. The V gene is TRBV28, the J gene TRBJ2-1; 8 bases are shared with TRBD1. The V and J ends lost 3 bases and 4 bases, in that order; junction bases with no gene match: 5. This CDR3 region has 15 residues. Per the germline V gene, CDR1 is MDHEN and CDR2 is SYDVKM. CDR3: CASSLAGQAYNEQFF. CDR3 nucleotide sequence: TGTGCCAGCAGTTTGGCGGGACAGGCGTACAATGAGCAGTTCTTC.

The chain has TRBV25-1 and TRBJ1-6, with TRBD1 matching over 7 bases. The CDR3 runs 15 residues. The trim removed 5 bases at V and 9 bases at J, leaving 10 bases unmatched. Germline V lookup: CDR1 MGHDK, CDR2 SYGVNS. The CDR3 protein is CASSPLTAGGSPLHF. CDR3 in DNA: TGTGCCAGCAGTCCCCTAACGGCAGGGGGTTCACCCCTCCACTTT.

The chain carries TRBV5-1 and TRBJ1-6; D not certain. V dropped 5 bases and J dropped 8 bases, with 11 bases sitting between them. Germline assignment: CDR1 SGHRS and CDR2 YFSETQ. CDR3 length: 13 amino acids. The CDR3 sequence: CASSVNMDSPLHF. CDR3 DNA: TGCGCCAGCAGTGTCAACATGGATTCACCCCTCCACTTT.

This chain uses TRBV5-4 with TRBJ1-2, with 7 positions matching TRBD1. CDR3 length equals 14 residues. Germline CDR1 is SGHNT and CDR2 is YYREEE (reference sequence). The ends lost 0 bases at V and 4 bases at J; junction bases unmatched: 3. The CDR3 DNA reads TGTGCCAGCAGCTTGGCAGGGGGGTCCTATGGCTACACCTTC. This codes for CASSLAGGSYGYTF.

This clone was picked up a small number of times. The chain recombines TRBV18 with TRBJ2-7; maybe TRBD1 (6 bases). CDR1 and CDR2 (germline): KGHSH, LQKENI. V was cut by 6 bases and J by 6 bases, with 15 bases left in between. The CDR3 has 13 amino acids. The CDR3 nucleotides are TGTGCCAGCTCGCCTAGGGGGATCGGCGAGCAGTACTTC. Translated: CASSPRGIGEQYF.

The chain has TRBV6-5 and TRBJ1-4; 9 bases agree with TRBD1. The J segment lost 8 bases and the V segment lost 2 bases, leaving 6 bases of the junction unmatched. The germline CDR1 and CDR2 sequences are MNHEY and SVGAGI. The CDR3 covers 15 residues. For the CDR3, the DNA is TGTGCCAGCAGTTACAGGGGACAGGGAGGGGAAAAACTGTTTTTT. This translates into CASSYRGQGGEKLFF.